Included here is one T cell receptor (beta chain) sequence, with context. Its target is unknown. Trimming took 1 base from V and 3 from J, leaving 9 bases between them. The CDR3 is made up of 14 amino acids. The germline gives CDR1 MNHEY, CDR2 SMNVEV (reference sequence). The data were taken from a study of vaccination and CD4 T cells after COVID-19. General observations from the study: Only post-vaccination samples contained a median approximately 90% of the reactive clones in convalescent patients.

The sample's treatment: roughly ten-day PBMC culture with coronavirus spike peptide pools or control peptides (ViraFEST assay). Oncomine TCR Beta short-read sequencing was applied to DNA from cultured CD4+ T cells. TCRdb fed the PCR reads into MiXCR, producing one record per CDR3 protein. The sample carries tens of thousands of distinct CDR3 sequences, roughly 58% recorded once. The receptor comes from a human donor who had recovered from COVID-19. This sequence joins TRBV27 and TRBJ1-1, with D unresolved. The sample consisted of CD4+ T cells from blood, cultured in vitro. Here the CDR3 DNA reads TGTGCCAGCAGTTTATTAGGGTCGGACACTGAAGCTTTCTTT. Translation: CASSLLGSDTEAFF.